The 18 T cell receptor beta chains below all came from one sample that was sequenced in a study of cytomegalovirus exposure and HLA in healthy donors. In the PCR, 60 Vbeta and 13 Jbeta primers were used. Data came from immunoSEQ multiplex PCR; TCRdb stores just in-frame clones and leaves some out. The sample lists 140,000 to 150,000 clones, about 80% seen once, with 2.5% to 3.5% in the top ten. Material: PBMCs. These receptors came from a female donor in good health and CMV-seronegative.

The genes are TRBV2 and TRBJ2-4; D is uncertain. The V gene's germline CDR1 is SNHLY and CDR2 FYNNEI. This CDR3 is built from 16 residues. Between the trimmed V and J ends, which lost 3 bases and 0 bases, there was a span of 12 bases. In DNA form, the CDR3 reads TGTGCCAGCAGTGAGGCCCCCTCAGTAGCCAAAAACATTCAGTACTTC. Amino acids: CASSEAPSVAKNIQYF.

The gene calls are TRBV19 and TRBJ1-1, with a possible D match to TRBD1 (6 bases). The CDR3 extends over 15 amino acids. CDR1 and CDR2 (germline): LNHDA, SQIVND (reference sequence). With 7 bases removed from V and 3 bases from J, the gap between germline ends came to 18 bases. CDR3 sequence reads: CASTPWVGGDTEAFF. CDR3 nucleotide sequence: TGTGCCAGTACCCCTTGGGTAGGGGGGGACACTGAAGCTTTCTTT.

This rearrangement joins TRBV6-6 to TRBJ1-6, with D hard to call. The CDR3 sequence is 14 residues long. V lost 0 bases, J lost 8 bases, and 8 bases lay in between. Germline V CDR1 and CDR2: MNHNY, SVGAGI (reference sequence). The CDR3 here is CASSYSTDYSPLHF. The CDR3 DNA sequence: TGTGCCAGCAGTTACTCGACTGACTATTCACCCCTCCACTTT.

The J gene is TRBJ2-1, the V gene TRBV28; D might be TRBD2 (5 bases). The ends were cut back, 6 bases at V and 9 bases at J, with 15 bases in the middle. Germline V gene data show CDR1 as MDHEN and CDR2 as SYDVKM. This CDR3 is 13 amino acids long. DNA of the CDR3: TGTGCCAGCAGAACTCGACATGGAGGTGAGCAGTTCTTC. Amino acid sequence: CASRTRHGGEQFF.

The chain uses TRBV11-3 and TRBJ1-5; D call uncertain. The CDR3 contains 12 residues. The germline CDR1 and CDR2 sequences are SGHNT and YENEEA. Trimming took off 6 bases at V and 3 bases at J, with 6 bases between the two ends. This CDR3 is CASRQNNQPQHF. CDR3 sequence (DNA): TGTGCCAGCAGACAGAACAATCAGCCCCAGCATTTT.

The gene calls are TRBV14 and TRBJ2-7, with 9 bases lining up with TRBD2. Germline V lookup: CDR1 SGHDN, CDR2 FVKESK. After removal of 4 bases from V and 6 bases from J, the junction contained 10 bases not matched to a gene. CDR3 length: 15 amino acids. The CDR3 sequence: CASSPGLAGESEQYF. As DNA, the CDR3 is TGTGCCAGCAGCCCCGGCTTAGCGGGAGAGTCCGAGCAGTACTTC.

This clone has a handful of counts. The V call is TRBV6-6, the J call TRBJ2-7, with 8 bases aligning to TRBD1. CDR1 and CDR2 (germline): MNHNY, SVGAGI (reference sequence). This CDR3 contains 15 residues. Trimming at V came to 4 bases and at J to 2 bases, leaving 7 bases not matched to a gene. CDR3 nucleotides: TGTGCCAGCAGTTTCTCCGAGACAGGGGCCTACGAGCAGTACTTC. It encodes CASSFSETGAYEQYF.

The chain uses TRBV6-1 and TRBJ2-5, with a tentative D call TRBD1 (5 bases). This CDR3 contains 15 residues. Germline V gives CDR1 MNHNS, CDR2 SASEGT. The ends were cut back, 3 bases at V and 4 bases at J, with 15 bases in the middle. CDR3 bases: TGTGCCAGCAGTGAGGCCAGGGTTCGACTAGAGACCCAGTACTTC. It codes for CASSEARVRLETQYF.

This clone has more than one count but fewer than ten. The chain uses TRBV5-4 and TRBJ1-1; D remains unclear. V was cut by 2 bases and J by 3 bases, with 8 bases left in between. Germline V gene sequence: CDR1 SGHNT, CDR2 YYREEE (reference sequence). The CDR3 sequence is 13 residues long. CDR3: CASSFSSDTEAFF. The CDR3 DNA is TGTGCCAGCAGCTTTTCGTCAGACACTGAAGCTTTCTTT. Full variable domain (rest looked up from reference TRBV5-4 and TRBJ1-1): ETGVTQSPTHLIKTRGQQVTLRCSSQSGHNTVSWYQQALGQGPQFIFQYYREEENGRGNFPPRFSGLQFPNYSSELNVNALELDDSALYLCASSFSSDTEAFFGQGTRLTVV.

The chain is built from TRBV5-1 and TRBJ2-3; 7 nucleotides line up with TRBD2. The CDR3 has 14 residues. Per the germline V gene, CDR1 is SGHRS and CDR2 is YFSETQ. The ends lost 5 bases at V and 1 base at J; junction bases unmatched: 4. CDR3 loop: CASSSGLGTDTQYF. CDR3 DNA: TGCGCCAGCAGTTCCGGACTAGGCACAGATACGCAGTATTTT.

Concerning this clone itself: Other DNA sequences in the same sample also yield this CDR3. CDR3 in DNA: TGCAGCGTTCAGAACACCGGGGAGCTGTTTTTT. This codes for CSVQNTGELFF. This chain joins TRBV29-1 and TRBJ2-2, with D hard to call. This CDR3 spans 11 amino acids. Trimming took off 5 bases at V and 1 base at J, with 2 bases between the two ends. Per germline, CDR1 SQVTM and CDR2 ANQGSEA.

In this sample, this clone turned up once. V and J are TRBV10-1 and TRBJ2-5, with TRBD1 identical over 12 bases. Germline V lookup: CDR1 WNHNN, CDR2 SYGVQD (reference sequence). CDR3 length equals 16 residues. V was pared by 0 bases and J by 5 bases, with 4 bases of the junction left unmatched. CDR3 loop: CASSESGTGGEETQYF. CDR3 DNA sequence: TGCGCCAGCAGTGAGTCGGGGACAGGGGGCGAGGAGACCCAGTACTTC.

The rearrangement joins TRBV28 to TRBJ2-7; maybe TRBD2 (5 bases). V lost 2 bases, J lost 3 bases, and 11 bases lay in between. This CDR3 comprises 14 residues. The germline V gene encodes CDR1 MDHEN and CDR2 SYDVKM. The CDR3 DNA reads as TGTGCCAGCAGTTTACCGCCCGGGGACTACGAGCAGTACTTC. The encoded protein is CASSLPPGDYEQYF.

This chain connects TRBV10-1 to TRBJ2-7, with 12 bases fitting TRBD2. V shed 6 bases and J 9 bases; nucleotides not matched to a gene: 9. The V gene's germline CDR1 is WNHNN and CDR2 SYGVQD (reference sequence). CDR3 size: 14 residues. The CDR3 loop is CASSRGLAGGTQYF. For the CDR3, the DNA is TGCGCCAGCAGCCGGGGGCTAGCGGGAGGGACGCAGTACTTC.

This clone came up a few times. CDR3 bases: TGTGCCAGCAGATCCGGACAGGGTTTGAACACTGAAGCTTTCTTT. Its translation: CASRSGQGLNTEAFF. The chain couples TRBV5-4 to TRBJ1-1, with 8 bases aligning to TRBD1. V lost 5 bases to trimming and J lost 0 bases; unmatched junction nucleotides: 6. CDR3 size: 15 residues. From germline, CDR1 is SGHNT and CDR2 YYREEE (reference sequence).

The chain joins TRBV14 to TRBJ1-1; D is uncertain. This CDR3 has 13 amino acids. Per the germline V gene, CDR1 is SGHDN and CDR2 is FVKESK. V was shortened by 1 base and J by 8 bases, with 11 bases between the two germline ends. The CDR3 DNA reads TGTGCCAGCAGCCAAGCGCCTGGCAGGGAAGCTTTCTTT. It codes for CASSQAPGREAFF.

V usage is TRBV4-3 and J usage is TRBJ1-1; D gene uncertain. The CDR3 sequence is 15 residues long. CDR1 is LGHNA and CDR2 is YSLEER in the germline V gene. The germline V and J ends were trimmed by 0 bases and 6 bases, with 14 bases remaining between them. The CDR3 reads CASSQEGVGRAEAFF. The CDR3 nucleotides read TGCGCCAGCAGCCAAGAGGGTGTGGGGAGAGCTGAAGCTTTCTTT.

This sequence joins TRBV30 and TRBJ2-3; D is unresolved. Germline V lookup: CDR1 GTSNPN, CDR2 SVGIG (reference sequence). This CDR3 has 14 amino acids. The V end was cut by 5 bases, the J end by 4 bases, with 16 bases between. The CDR3: CAWGRSEVADTQYF. The CDR3 DNA is TGTGCCTGGGGCCGATCAGAGGTGGCAGATACGCAGTATTTT.